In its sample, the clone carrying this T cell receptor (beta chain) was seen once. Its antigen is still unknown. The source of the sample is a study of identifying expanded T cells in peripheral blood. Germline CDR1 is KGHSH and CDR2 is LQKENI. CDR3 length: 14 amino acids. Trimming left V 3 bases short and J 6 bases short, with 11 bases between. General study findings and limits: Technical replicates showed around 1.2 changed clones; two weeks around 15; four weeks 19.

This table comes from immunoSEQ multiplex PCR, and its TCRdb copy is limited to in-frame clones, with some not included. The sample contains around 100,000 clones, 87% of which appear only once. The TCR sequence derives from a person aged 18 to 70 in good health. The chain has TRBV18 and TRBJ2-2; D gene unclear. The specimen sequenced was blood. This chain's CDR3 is CASSPPYVAGELFF. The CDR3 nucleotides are TGTGCCAGCTCACCCCCCTACGTGGCCGGGGAGCTGTTTTTT. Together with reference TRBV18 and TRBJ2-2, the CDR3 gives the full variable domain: NAGVMQNPRHLVRRRGQEARLRCSPMKGHSHVYWYRQLPEEGLKFMVYLQKENIIDESGMPKERFSAEFPKEGPSILRIQQVVRGDSAAYFCASSPPYVAGELFFGEGSRLTVL.